Listed below are T cell receptor beta chains from one sample, sequenced in a study of cytomegalovirus exposure and HLA in healthy donors. The method was immunoSEQ multiplex PCR; TCRdb's version includes in-frame clones alone and lacks a portion of them. The data contain 150,000 to 200,000 clones, about 88% of them singletons. The sample comprised PBMCs. These receptors came from a young woman in good health and CMV-seronegative. The CDR3 runs from the conserved cysteine through the conserved F or W.

v_call	j_call	cdr3_aa
TRBV11-2	TRBJ2-3	CASSMSPTRNTDTQYF
TRBV4-1	TRBJ2-7	CASSLGGSSYEQYF
TRBV28	TRBJ2-7	CASSSMGEYEQYF
TRBV29-1	TRBJ1-5	CSVEESGQPQHF
TRBV2	TRBJ2-1	CASRGTSGRPNEQFF
TRBV2	TRBJ1-2	CASSEARASWGYTF
TRBV7-2	TRBJ2-7	CASSSNRDRGYYEQYF
TRBV30	TRBJ1-4	CAWTPTGAEGEKLFF
TRBV7-9	TRBJ2-1	CASSNTGTGNYNEQFF
TRBV7-4	TRBJ2-7	CASSLDLSYEQYF
TRBV10-3	TRBJ1-2	CATQGSNYGYTF
TRBV2	TRBJ1-2	CASNPTTGIHGYTF
TRBV18	TRBJ1-2	CASSPPSGGHGNAGYTF
TRBV10-3	TRBJ2-1	CAASPGGAYNEQFF
TRBV6-1	TRBJ1-6	CASILGLSSPLHF
TRBV6-1	TRBJ1-5	CASSGTVYSNQPQHF
TRBV5-1	TRBJ2-1	CASSPGGSGVTYNEQFF
TRBV7-6	TRBJ1-4	CASSEVPWLNEKLFF
TRBV27	TRBJ2-3	CASYSARRTDTQYF
TRBV28	TRBJ1-4	CASSPGQEINEKLFF
TRBV18	TRBJ2-1	CASSPRGLAYNEQFF
TRBV30	TRBJ2-7	CAWMGLGPSYEQYF
TRBV6-5	TRBJ2-3	CGSAENTDTQYF
TRBV5-4	TRBJ2-3	CASSLAKTSGTDTQYF
TRBV19	TRBJ2-5	CASSITGNQETQYF